One sample yielded the 11 T cell receptor beta chains listed below, sequenced in a study of blood T cells in healthy people across ages (dated by TCRdb to between 2015 and 2017). Libraries were constructed by 5' RACE. TCRdb lists the instrument as Illumina HiSeq 2500. A second PCR of roughly 6 to 11 cycles was run with a J-beta primer mix and a sample-barcoded 5' primer. Starting from the raw public reads, TCRdb applied fastp trimming at Q25, assembled clones with MiXCR and retained in-frame beta chains. Each record represents a unique CDR3 protein, reported with the most common genes and DNA among its rows. Within this sample are about 1.4 million distinct CDR3 sequences, with 59% of them counted one time only. Roughly 6.3% of the sample is held by the ten biggest clonotypes. What was sequenced was blood. All receptors derive from a man in his late teens or twenties in good health.

The chain combines TRBV4-1 with TRBJ2-3; D might be TRBD2 (7 bases). This CDR3 is built from 18 residues. CDR1 is MGHRA, CDR2 YSYEKL, per germline. The V gene lost 3 bases and the J gene lost 3 bases, with 22 bases spanning the gap. Here the CDR3 DNA reads TGCGCCAGCAGCCATCACCGAGGGGGGGAGGGTCAAACAGATACGCAGTATTTT. Its translation is CASSHHRGGEGQTDTQYF.

J is TRBJ2-3 and V is TRBV2; weak D call: TRBD2 (5 bases). Trimming took 10 bases from V and 6 from J, leaving 20 bases between them. In germline, CDR1 is SNHLY, CDR2 FYNNEI. The CDR3 length is 14 residues. The CDR3 coding sequence is TGTGCCACCTGGGAGAGCCTTGTCTCGGATACGCAGTATTTT. Residues: CATWESLVSDTQYF.

A remark on this clonotype: This may come from a read error, since a much larger clone is one base off. This chain connects TRBV7-9 to TRBJ1-1, with D unclear. V lost 2 bases and J 3 bases, leaving 4 bases between the germline ends. The CDR3 consists of 12 residues. From germline, CDR1 is SEHNR and CDR2 FQNEAQ (reference sequence). The CDR3: CASSLWDTEAFF. DNA of the CDR3: TGTGCCAGCAGCTTATGGGACACTGAAGCTTTCTTT.

The chain employs TRBV6-5 and TRBJ2-7; 7 bases are shared with TRBD1. Germline V CDR1 and CDR2: MNHEY, SVGAGI. J was trimmed by 5 bases and V by 5 bases; bases with no gene match: 12. The CDR3 extends over 15 amino acids. The CDR3: CASSRLGQYSDEQYF. CDR3 coding DNA: TGTGCCAGCAGTCGACTGGGACAGTATAGCGACGAGCAGTACTTC.

J is TRBJ2-2 and V is TRBV7-9, with D unresolved. Trimming removed 0 bases from V and 8 bases from J, with 10 bases in between. The CDR3 extends over 14 amino acids. From germline, CDR1 is SEHNR and CDR2 FQNEAQ (reference sequence). CDR3: CASSLALIRGELFF. The CDR3 nucleotides read TGTGCCAGCAGCTTAGCGCTAATTCGTGGGGAGCTGTTTTTT.

The chain is built from TRBV11-2 and TRBJ2-7, with D possibly called TRBD1 or TRBD2 (6 bases each). Between the trimmed V and J ends, which lost 5 bases and 2 bases, there was a span of 16 bases. This CDR3 has 15 amino acids. CDR1 and CDR2 (germline): SGHAT, FQNNGV. CDR3 bases: TGTGCCAGCAGCCCCGAGGGGGGCGCAGCCTACGAGCAGTACTTC. Amino acids: CASSPEGGAAYEQYF.

The chain has TRBV6-1 and TRBJ1-6; tentative D call: TRBD1 (5 bases). V was shortened by 1 base and J by 7 bases, with 11 bases between the two germline ends. The germline CDR1 and CDR2 sequences are MNHNS and SASEGT. CDR3 length: 15 residues. In nucleotides, the CDR3 is TGTGCCAGCAGTGAAGTCCAGGGCGACAATTCACCCCTCCACTTT. The encoded protein is CASSEVQGDNSPLHF.

The chain uses TRBV12-3 or TRBV12-4 and TRBJ1-5; possibly TRBD1 for D (6 bases). The V end lost 6 bases, the J end lost 0 bases, and 15 bases lay between the germline ends. The CDR3 spans 16 residues. The CDR3 bases are TGTGCCAGCAGCCCCGACCCAGGGGTTAGCAATCAGCCCCAGCATTTT. Amino acid sequence: CASSPDPGVSNQPQHF.

This chain links TRBV9 with TRBJ2-7; D possibly corresponds to TRBD1 (6 bases). Trimming pared 0 bases from V and 3 bases from J, leaving 13 bases between. The length of the CDR3 is 15 residues. Looked up from germline, CDR1 is SGDLS and CDR2 is YYNGEE. The CDR3 loop is CASSVGAGVNYEQYF. The CDR3 DNA sequence: TGTGCCAGCAGCGTAGGGGCAGGGGTCAACTACGAGCAGTACTTC. The full variable domain, rest sourced from reference TRBV9 and TRBJ2-7, is DSGVTQTPKHLITATGQRVTLRCSPRSGDLSVYWYQQSLDQGLQFLIQYYNGEERAKGNILERFSAQQFPDLHSELNLSSLELGDSALYFCASSVGAGVNYEQYFGPGTRLTVT.

The chain is built from TRBV12-3 or TRBV12-4 and TRBJ2-3, with D tentatively TRBD1 or TRBD2 (6 bases each). CDR3 size: 15 residues. With 4 bases removed from V and 4 bases from J, the gap between germline ends came to 15 bases. The CDR3 sequence: CASSSSGDSADTQYF. CDR3 coding DNA: TGTGCCAGCAGTTCGTCAGGGGACTCTGCAGATACGCAGTATTTT.

This chain joins TRBV7-9 and TRBJ1-1, with unresolved D. This CDR3 region has 15 residues. Germline assignment: CDR1 SEHNR and CDR2 FQNEAQ (reference sequence). V lost 4 bases and J 1 base, leaving 13 bases between the germline ends. CDR3 loop: CASSSLVERNTEAFF. The CDR3 bases are TGTGCCAGCAGCTCTCTGGTTGAGAGGAACACTGAAGCTTTCTTT.